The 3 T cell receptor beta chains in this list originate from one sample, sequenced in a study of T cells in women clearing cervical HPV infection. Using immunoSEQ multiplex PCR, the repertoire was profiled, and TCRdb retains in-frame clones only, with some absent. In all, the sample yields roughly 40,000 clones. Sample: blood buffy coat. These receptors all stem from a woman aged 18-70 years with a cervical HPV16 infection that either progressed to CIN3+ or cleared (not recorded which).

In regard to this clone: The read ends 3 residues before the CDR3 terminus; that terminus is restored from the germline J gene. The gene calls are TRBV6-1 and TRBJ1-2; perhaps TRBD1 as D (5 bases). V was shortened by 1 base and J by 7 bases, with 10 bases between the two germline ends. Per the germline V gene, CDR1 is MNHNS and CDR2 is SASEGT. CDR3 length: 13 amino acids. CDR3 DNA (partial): TGTGCCAGCAGTGAAGACCCAGGGAGTGGC. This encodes CASSEDPGSG. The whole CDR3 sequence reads CASSEDPGSGYTF.

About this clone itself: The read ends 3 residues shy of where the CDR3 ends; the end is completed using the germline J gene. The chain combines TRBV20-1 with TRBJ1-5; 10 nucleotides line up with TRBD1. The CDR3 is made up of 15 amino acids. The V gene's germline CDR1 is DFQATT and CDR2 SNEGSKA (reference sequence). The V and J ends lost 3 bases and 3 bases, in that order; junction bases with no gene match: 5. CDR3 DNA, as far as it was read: TGCAGTGCTAGCGACAGGGGGCTGCCCAATCAGCCC. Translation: CSASDRGLPNQP. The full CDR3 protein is CSASDRGLPNQPQHF.

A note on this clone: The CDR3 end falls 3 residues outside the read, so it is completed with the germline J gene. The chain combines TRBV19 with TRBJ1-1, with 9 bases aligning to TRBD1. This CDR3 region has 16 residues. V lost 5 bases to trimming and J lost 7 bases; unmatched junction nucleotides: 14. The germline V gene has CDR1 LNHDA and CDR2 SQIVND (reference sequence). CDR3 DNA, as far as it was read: TGTGCCAGTAGTTTTTCCACAGGGGGCGCAAATGTTGAA. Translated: CASSFSTGGANVE. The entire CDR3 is CASSFSTGGANVEAFF.